This T cell receptor beta chain derives from a study of cytomegalovirus exposure and HLA in healthy donors. The PCR ran on 60 Vbeta and 13 Jbeta primers. Profiled with immunoSEQ multiplex PCR; TCRdb holds only in-frame clones, not every one. The table has under 150,000 clones, approximately 81% seen once. Trimming cost V 3 bases and J 0 bases, with 12 bases left between them. CDR3 size: 15 residues. The germline CDR1 and CDR2 sequences are MNHEY and SMNVEV (reference sequence). This sequence joins TRBV27 and TRBJ2-7; tentatively, D is TRBD2 (5 bases). What was sequenced was PBMCs. The sequence was obtained from a woman in her twenties or thirties in good health and CMV-seronegative. For the CDR3, the DNA is TGTGCCAGCAGTTTGGCAGCGGCCGGCTCCTACGAGCAGTACTTC. Protein product: CASSLAAAGSYEQYF.